The present entry profiles one T cell receptor beta chain with its context. Its antigen is undetermined. This entry is derived from a study of response to subunit inactivated influenza vaccine. Findings and caveats of the study: Only a handful of new T cells, the authors suggested, are recruited with each seasonal influenza vaccination.

There are 16 residues in the CDR3. The V end lost 0 bases, the J end lost 0 bases, and 9 bases lay between the germline ends. CDR1 and CDR2 from the germline V gene are SGHRS and YFSETQ. TCRdb redid the calling of the RT-PCR reads with MiXCR, one entry per CDR3 protein. The sample records 400,000 to 550,000 distinct CDR3 sequences, roughly 25% being singletons. This receptor was obtained from a man aged 45-60 years who received an inactivated influenza vaccine. Specimen: CD4+ T cells sorted from PBMCs, collected roughly 5 days after vaccination. The chain uses TRBV5-1 and TRBJ2-2; D not certain. CDR3 loop: CASSLVGFSNTGELFF. The CDR3 DNA is TGCGCCAGCAGCTTGGTCGGATTTTCGAACACCGGGGAGCTGTTTTTT.